The next 20 T cell receptor beta chains were all read from a single sample in a study of early T cells in non-severe SARS-CoV-2 infection. Via MiXCR, TCRdb re-called the 5' RACE reads, giving one row per CDR3 protein. This sample has around 60,000 distinct CDR3 sequences; about 13% occur once, and the top ten carry 7.5% to 10%. The specimen was whole blood. The receptors were sampled from an adult who was a healthcare worker with PCR-confirmed SARS-CoV-2 infection or an uninfected control (not recorded which).

This clonotype showed up many times. This sequence joins TRBV4-3 and TRBJ1-2; 9 positions match TRBD1. In germline, CDR1 is LGHNA, CDR2 YSLEER. This CDR3 spans 16 amino acids. Trimming cost V 3 bases and J 3 bases; bases outside gene matches: 8. The CDR3 here is CASSHPGQGVYYGYTF. As DNA, the CDR3 is TGCGCCAGCAGCCACCCGGGACAGGGTGTGTACTATGGCTACACCTTC.

This rearrangement joins TRBV7-2 to TRBJ2-1; TRBD1 or TRBD2 may be the D gene (6 bases each). This CDR3 region has 17 residues. The germline V gene encodes CDR1 SGHTA and CDR2 FQGNSA. The V end lost 5 bases, the J end lost 0 bases, and 17 bases lay between the germline ends. The CDR3 is CASSPRGGLSSYNEQFF. The CDR3 DNA is TGTGCCAGCAGCCCTCGAGGGGGGTTGAGCTCCTACAATGAGCAGTTCTTC.

This clonotype has more than one count but fewer than ten. The chain uses TRBV12-2 and TRBJ2-3; no DNA check was done on the table's D call, TRBD1. TRBV12-2 constitutes a pseudogene. There are 17 residues in the CDR3. CDR3 region: CASRPLRGSYSTDTQYF. The CDR3 DNA follows: TGTGCAAGTCGCCCACTTAGGGGATCCTATAGCACAGATACGCAGTATTTT.

In its sample, this clonotype was seen a few times. The genes are TRBV7-2 and TRBJ2-3, with 11 bases lining up with TRBD1. The CDR3 contains 14 residues. V lost 6 bases, J lost 4 bases, and 3 bases stayed unmatched. The germline V gene encodes CDR1 SGHTA and CDR2 FQGNSA. The CDR3 is CASRRDRGADTQYF. The CDR3 DNA is TGTGCCAGCAGGCGGGACAGGGGGGCAGATACGCAGTATTTT.

This clonotype was picked up many times. This CDR3 reads CSVGASSGNTIYF. CDR3 DNA: TGCAGCGTTGGGGCAAGCTCTGGAAACACCATATATTTT. The chain recombines TRBV29-1 with TRBJ1-3; D is unclear. V shed 4 bases and J shed 0 bases, with 7 bases lying between them. The CDR3 totals 13 residues. The germline CDR1 and CDR2 sequences are SQVTM and ANQGSEA.

This clonotype was recorded many times. The V and J genes are TRBV7-9 and TRBJ2-7, with D possibly being TRBD1 (5 bases). Germline values: CDR1 SEHNR, CDR2 FQNEAQ (reference sequence). This CDR3 is 15 amino acids long. The V end was cut by 6 bases, the J end by 6 bases, with 21 bases between. The CDR3 protein is CASSQTSRGTSEQYF. CDR3 coding DNA: TGTGCCAGCAGTCAAACCAGTAGGGGCACCAGCGAGCAGTACTTC.

The chain combines TRBV7-9 with TRBJ2-5; the D is unclear. Germline values: CDR1 SEHNR, CDR2 FQNEAQ (reference sequence). The CDR3 has 16 residues. V was shortened by 5 bases and J by 2 bases, with 18 bases between the two germline ends. CDR3 coding DNA: TGTGCCAGCAGCGCGAATGGATGGCAAGCACAAGAGACCCAGTACTTC. This gives the protein CASSANGWQAQETQYF.

This clonotype was seen a few times. This chain links TRBV6-6 with TRBJ1-1; no reliable D call. Trimming shortened V by 0 bases and J by 4 bases, and 9 bases separated the two germline ends. The CDR3 loop spans 14 amino acids. The V gene's germline CDR1 is MNHNY and CDR2 SVGAGI (reference sequence). CDR3 residues: CASSYSKPGTEAFF. The CDR3 DNA follows: TGTGCCAGCAGTTACTCGAAGCCTGGCACTGAAGCTTTCTTT.

This clonotype was counted many times. The CDR3 region has the DNA TGTGCCAGCAGTTACTCTCAGGGCGACTATGGCTACACCTTC. It yields the protein CASSYSQGDYGYTF. The chain uses TRBV6-5 and TRBJ1-2; tentative D call: TRBD1 (5 bases). The CDR3 consists of 14 residues. Germline V gives CDR1 MNHEY, CDR2 SVGAGI. V was trimmed by 0 bases and J by 3 bases, leaving 8 bases between them.

This clonotype was seen more than once but under ten times. The chain recombines TRBV10-3 with TRBJ1-2; D remains unclear. V lost 0 bases to trimming and J lost 0 bases, with 5 bases between them. The CDR3 is made up of 14 amino acids. Germline-derived CDR1 and CDR2 are ENHRY and SYGVKD. The CDR3 region is CAISESEANYGYTF. For the CDR3, the DNA is TGTGCCATCAGTGAGTCTGAAGCTAACTATGGCTACACCTTC.

This clonotype was counted at least ten times. This chain uses TRBV13 with TRBJ1-2; possibly TRBD1 for D (5 bases). Trimming took 3 bases from V and 0 from J, leaving 8 bases between them. The CDR3 length is 14 residues. Germline V gene sequence: CDR1 PRHDT, CDR2 FYEKMQ (reference sequence). The CDR3 spells CASSFDRANYGYTF. The CDR3, as DNA: TGTGCCAGCAGCTTTGACAGAGCTAACTATGGCTACACCTTC.

The V and J genes are TRBV29-1 and TRBJ1-1; D remains unclear. The CDR3 consists of 13 residues. V was trimmed by 7 bases and J by 3 bases, leaving 15 bases between them. CDR1 is SQVTM, CDR2 ANQGSEA, per germline. CDR3 bases: TGCAGCGCCTGGCTTTTCGCGGACACTGAAGCTTTCTTT. It codes for CSAWLFADTEAFF.

This clonotype was seen ten or more times. V gene TRBV12-5 combines with J gene TRBJ1-1; possibly TRBD1 for D (6 bases). CDR1 is LGHNT and CDR2 is FRNRAP in the germline V gene. This CDR3 contains 14 residues. V lost 1 base and J 3 bases, leaving 9 bases between the germline ends. The CDR3 DNA reads as TGTGCTAGTGGTTTGGGGCAGGGGTACACTGAAGCTTTCTTT. Its translation is CASGLGQGYTEAFF.

At least ten counts were recorded for this clonotype. The chain combines TRBV10-3 with TRBJ1-1; tentative D call: TRBD1 (5 bases). Germline V gene lookup returns CDR1 ENHRY and CDR2 SYGVKD. There are 15 residues in the CDR3. Trimming took off 6 bases at V and 1 base at J, with 15 bases between the two ends. The CDR3 loop is CAISQGRVGNTEAFF. In DNA, the CDR3 is TGTGCCATCAGCCAAGGCAGGGTGGGGAACACTGAAGCTTTCTTT.

The sample holds a few counts of this clonotype. The chain's CDR3 is CASSLTSEAFF. The CDR3 bases are TGTGCCAGCAGCTTGACCTCTGAAGCTTTCTTT. The chain combines TRBV5-6 with TRBJ1-1, with no clear D. CDR1 and CDR2 (germline): SGHDT, YYEEEE. V lost 1 base to trimming and J lost 6 bases, with 4 bases between them. This CDR3 comprises 11 residues.

This chain uses TRBV20-1 with TRBJ2-5; D may correspond to TRBD1 or TRBD2 (5 bases each). The ends were cut back, 0 bases at V and 2 bases at J, with 16 bases in the middle. The CDR3 has 16 residues. Germline V gives CDR1 DFQATT, CDR2 SNEGSKA (reference sequence). The CDR3 nucleotides are TGCAGTGCTAGAGAATACAGGCGAGGGTTTCAAGAGACCCAGTACTTC. It specifies CSAREYRRGFQETQYF.

In its sample, this clonotype was seen many times. J is TRBJ2-2 and V is TRBV19; possibly TRBD2 for D (6 bases). There are 14 residues in the CDR3. The V gene's germline CDR1 is LNHDA and CDR2 SQIVND (reference sequence). V lost 8 bases and J lost 1, with 11 bases in between. CDR3 amino acids: CASQGLKNTGELFF. In DNA form, the CDR3 reads TGTGCCAGTCAGGGACTTAAGAACACCGGGGAGCTGTTTTTT.

V gene TRBV29-1 combines with J gene TRBJ1-1; D unclear. The V end was cut by 1 base, the J end by 7 bases, with 10 bases between. This CDR3 has 12 amino acids. The V gene's germline CDR1 is SQVTM and CDR2 ANQGSEA. CDR3 loop: CSVEVGRIEAFF. In DNA, the CDR3 is TGCAGCGTTGAAGTCGGCAGGATTGAAGCTTTCTTT.

This clonotype was counted a few times. V gene TRBV6-1 combines with J gene TRBJ2-7; 7 bases are shared with TRBD1. CDR1 is MNHNS and CDR2 is SASEGT in the germline V gene. The CDR3 is 14 amino acids. V was pared by 4 bases and J by 4 bases, with 7 bases of the junction left unmatched. The CDR3 loop is CASSGSGTDYEQYF. In DNA, the CDR3 is TGTGCCAGCAGTGGATCCGGGACAGATTACGAGCAGTACTTC.

CDR3 sequence reads: CASSSWDSSSFNGYTF. CDR3 coding DNA: TGTGCCAGCAGCAGTTGGGACAGCTCAAGCTTCAATGGCTACACCTTC. V usage is TRBV11-2 and J usage is TRBJ1-2; 7 nucleotides line up with TRBD1. The junction had 15 bases not matched to a gene; V was cut back by 5 bases and J by 6 bases. CDR3 length: 16 amino acids. Germline V gives CDR1 SGHAT, CDR2 FQNNGV. The full variable domain, in which reference TRBV11-2 and TRBJ1-2 provide the parts outside the CDR3, is EAGVAQSPRYKIIEKRQSVAFWCNPISGHATLYWYQQILGQGPKLLIQFQNNGVVDDSQLPKDRFSAERLKGVDSTLKIQPAKLEDSAVYLCASSSWDSSSFNGYTFGSGTRLTVV.